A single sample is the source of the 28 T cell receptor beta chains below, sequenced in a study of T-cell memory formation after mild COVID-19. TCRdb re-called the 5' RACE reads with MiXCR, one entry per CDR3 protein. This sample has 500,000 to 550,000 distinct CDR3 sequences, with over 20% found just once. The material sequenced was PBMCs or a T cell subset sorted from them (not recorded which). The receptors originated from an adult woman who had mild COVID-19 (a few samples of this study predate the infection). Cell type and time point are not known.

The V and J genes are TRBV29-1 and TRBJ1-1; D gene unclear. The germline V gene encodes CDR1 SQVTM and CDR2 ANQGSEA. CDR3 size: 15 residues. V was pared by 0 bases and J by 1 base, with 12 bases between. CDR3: CSVEDPNRKNTEAFF. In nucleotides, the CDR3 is TGCAGCGTTGAAGATCCGAACAGAAAGAACACTGAAGCTTTCTTT. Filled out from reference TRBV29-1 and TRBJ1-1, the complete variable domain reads SAVISQKPSRDICQRGTSLTIQCQVDSQVTMMFWYRQQPGQSLTLIATANQGSEATYESGFVIDKFPISRPNLTFSTLTVSNMSPEDSSIYLCSVEDPNRKNTEAFFGQGTRLTVV.

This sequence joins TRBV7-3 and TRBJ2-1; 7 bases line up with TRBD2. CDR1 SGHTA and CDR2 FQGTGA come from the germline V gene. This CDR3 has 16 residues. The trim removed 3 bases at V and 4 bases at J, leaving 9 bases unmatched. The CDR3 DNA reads TGTGCCAGCAGCTTGGGAGGGGTAGGGGTTTACAATGAGCAGTTCTTC. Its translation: CASSLGGVGVYNEQFF.

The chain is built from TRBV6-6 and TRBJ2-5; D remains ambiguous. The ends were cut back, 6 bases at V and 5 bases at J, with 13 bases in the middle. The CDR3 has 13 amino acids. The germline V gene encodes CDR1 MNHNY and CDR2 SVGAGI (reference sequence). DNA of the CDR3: TGTGCCAGCAGCCACGGGCCTTGGGAGACCCAGTACTTC. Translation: CASSHGPWETQYF.

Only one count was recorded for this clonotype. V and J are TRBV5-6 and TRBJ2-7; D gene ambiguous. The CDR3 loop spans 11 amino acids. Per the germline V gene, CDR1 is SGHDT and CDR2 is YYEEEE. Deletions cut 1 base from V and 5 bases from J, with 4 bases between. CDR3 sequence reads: CASSLIDEQYF. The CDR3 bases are TGTGCCAGCAGCTTGATTGACGAGCAGTACTTC.

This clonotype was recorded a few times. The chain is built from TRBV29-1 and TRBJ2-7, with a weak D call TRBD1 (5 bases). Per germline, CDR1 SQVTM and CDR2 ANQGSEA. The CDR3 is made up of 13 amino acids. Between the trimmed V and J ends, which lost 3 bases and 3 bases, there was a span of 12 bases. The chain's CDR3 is CSVDGGQLYEQYF. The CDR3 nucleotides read TGCAGCGTTGATGGCGGACAACTCTACGAGCAGTACTTC.

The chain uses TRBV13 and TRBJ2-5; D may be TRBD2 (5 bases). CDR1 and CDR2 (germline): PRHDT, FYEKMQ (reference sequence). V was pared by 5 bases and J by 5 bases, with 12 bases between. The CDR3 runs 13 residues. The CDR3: CASSSREEETQYF. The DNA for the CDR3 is TGTGCCAGCAGCAGCCGGGAAGAGGAGACCCAGTACTTC.

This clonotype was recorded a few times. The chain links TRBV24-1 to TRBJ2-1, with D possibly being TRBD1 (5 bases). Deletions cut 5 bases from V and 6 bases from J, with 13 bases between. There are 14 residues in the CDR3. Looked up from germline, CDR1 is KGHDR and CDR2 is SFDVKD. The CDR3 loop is CATSVAGPLNEQFF. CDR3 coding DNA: TGTGCCACCAGTGTAGCAGGGCCGCTCAATGAGCAGTTCTTC.

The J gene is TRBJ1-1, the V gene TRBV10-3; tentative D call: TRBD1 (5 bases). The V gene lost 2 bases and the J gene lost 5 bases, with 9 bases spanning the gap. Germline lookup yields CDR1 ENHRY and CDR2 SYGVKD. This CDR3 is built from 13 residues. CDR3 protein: CAISEIEGTEAFF. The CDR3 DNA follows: TGTGCCATCAGTGAGATTGAGGGGACTGAAGCTTTCTTT.

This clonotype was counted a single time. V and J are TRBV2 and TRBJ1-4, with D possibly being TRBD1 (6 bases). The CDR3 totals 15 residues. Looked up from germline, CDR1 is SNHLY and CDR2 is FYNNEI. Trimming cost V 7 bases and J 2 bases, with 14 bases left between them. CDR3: CASMGGLWTNEKLFF. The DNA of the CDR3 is TGTGCCAGCATGGGGGGCCTTTGGACTAATGAAAAACTGTTTTTT.

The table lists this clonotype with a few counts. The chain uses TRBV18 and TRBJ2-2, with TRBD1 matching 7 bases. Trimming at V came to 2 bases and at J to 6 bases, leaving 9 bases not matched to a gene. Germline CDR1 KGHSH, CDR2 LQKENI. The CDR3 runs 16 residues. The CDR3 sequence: CASSPNRQGRSGELFF. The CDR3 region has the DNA TGTGCCAGCTCACCAAACCGACAGGGCCGGTCCGGGGAGCTGTTTTTT. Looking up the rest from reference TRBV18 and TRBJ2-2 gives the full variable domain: NAGVMQNPRHLVRRRGQEARLRCSPMKGHSHVYWYRQLPEEGLKFMVYLQKENIIDESGMPKERFSAEFPKEGPSILRIQQVVRGDSAAYFCASSPNRQGRSGELFFGEGSRLTVL.

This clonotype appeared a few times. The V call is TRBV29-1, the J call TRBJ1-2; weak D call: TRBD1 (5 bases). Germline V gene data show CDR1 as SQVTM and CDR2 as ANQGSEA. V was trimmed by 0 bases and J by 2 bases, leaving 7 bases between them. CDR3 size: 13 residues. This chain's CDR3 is CSVEEGDNYGYTF. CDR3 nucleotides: TGCAGCGTTGAAGAGGGGGACAACTATGGCTACACCTTC.

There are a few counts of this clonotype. In DNA, the CDR3 is TGTGCCGTTTCACCGGGACTAGCACCGGAGACCCAGTACTTC. Translating gives CAVSPGLAPETQYF. This chain joins TRBV12-3 or TRBV12-4 and TRBJ2-5; 9 positions agree with TRBD2. The J segment lost 5 bases and the V segment lost 11 bases, leaving 12 bases of the junction unmatched. This CDR3 comprises 14 residues.

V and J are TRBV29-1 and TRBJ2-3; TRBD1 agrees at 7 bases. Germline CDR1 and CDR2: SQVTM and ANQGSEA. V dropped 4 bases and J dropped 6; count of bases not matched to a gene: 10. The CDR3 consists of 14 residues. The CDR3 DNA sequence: TGCAGCGTTGTAGGCAGGGGGTTGAGGGATACGCAGTATTTT. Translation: CSVVGRGLRDTQYF.

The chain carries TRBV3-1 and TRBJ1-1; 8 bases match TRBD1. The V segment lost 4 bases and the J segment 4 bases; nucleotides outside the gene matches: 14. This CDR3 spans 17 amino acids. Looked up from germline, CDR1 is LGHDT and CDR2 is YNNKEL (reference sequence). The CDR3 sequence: CASSLLLPGTGGTEAFF. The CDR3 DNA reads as TGTGCCAGCAGCCTACTACTTCCGGGAACAGGGGGCACTGAAGCTTTCTTT.

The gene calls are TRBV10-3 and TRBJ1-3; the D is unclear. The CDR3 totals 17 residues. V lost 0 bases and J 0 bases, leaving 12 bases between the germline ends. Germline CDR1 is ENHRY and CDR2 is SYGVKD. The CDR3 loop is CAISESGRVNSGNTIYF. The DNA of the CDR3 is TGTGCCATCAGTGAGTCCGGAAGGGTTAACTCTGGAAACACCATATATTTT.

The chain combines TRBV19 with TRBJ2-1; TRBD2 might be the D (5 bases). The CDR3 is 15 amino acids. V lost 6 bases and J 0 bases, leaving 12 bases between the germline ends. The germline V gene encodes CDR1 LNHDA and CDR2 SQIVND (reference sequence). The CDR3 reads CASRMDSFSYNEQFF. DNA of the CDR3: TGTGCCAGTAGAATGGACTCCTTCTCCTACAATGAGCAGTTCTTC.

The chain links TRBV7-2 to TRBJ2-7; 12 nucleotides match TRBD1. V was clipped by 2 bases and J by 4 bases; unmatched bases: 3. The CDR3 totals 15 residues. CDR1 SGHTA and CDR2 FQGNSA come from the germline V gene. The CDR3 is CASSLWGQGAYEQYF. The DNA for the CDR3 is TGTGCCAGCAGCTTATGGGGACAGGGGGCTTACGAGCAGTACTTC.

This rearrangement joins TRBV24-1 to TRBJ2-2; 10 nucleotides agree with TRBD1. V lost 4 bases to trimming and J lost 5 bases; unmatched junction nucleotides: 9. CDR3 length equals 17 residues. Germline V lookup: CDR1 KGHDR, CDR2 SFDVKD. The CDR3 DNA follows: TGTGCCACCAGTGACTCCCGGGACAGGGGAAAGACCGGGGAGCTGTTTTTT. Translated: CATSDSRDRGKTGELFF.

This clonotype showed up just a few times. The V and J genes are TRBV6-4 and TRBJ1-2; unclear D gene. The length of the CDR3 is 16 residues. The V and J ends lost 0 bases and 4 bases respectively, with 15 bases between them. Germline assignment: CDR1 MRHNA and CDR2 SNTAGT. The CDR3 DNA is TGTGCCAGCAGTGACTCGGGTGGATACGGAGTCTATGGCTACACCTTC. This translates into CASSDSGGYGVYGYTF.

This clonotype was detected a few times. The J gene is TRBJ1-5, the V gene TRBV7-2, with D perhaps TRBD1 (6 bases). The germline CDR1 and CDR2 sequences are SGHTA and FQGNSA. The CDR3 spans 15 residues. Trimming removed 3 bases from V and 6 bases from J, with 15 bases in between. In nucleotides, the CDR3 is TGTGCCAGCAGCTTGTTCGGGGGAGGGGGTCAGCCCCAGCATTTT. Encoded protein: CASSLFGGGGQPQHF. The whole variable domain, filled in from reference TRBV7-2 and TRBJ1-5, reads GAGVSQSPSNKVTEKGKDVELRCDPISGHTALYWYRQSLGQGLEFLIYFQGNSAPDKSGLPSDRFSAERTGGSVSTLTIQRTQQEDSAVYLCASSLFGGGGQPQHFGDGTRLSIL.

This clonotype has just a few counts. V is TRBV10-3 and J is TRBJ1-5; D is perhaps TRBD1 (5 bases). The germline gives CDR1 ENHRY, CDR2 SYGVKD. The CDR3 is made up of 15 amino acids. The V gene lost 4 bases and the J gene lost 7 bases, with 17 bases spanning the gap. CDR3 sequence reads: CAISAFGDLEQPQHF. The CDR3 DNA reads TGTGCCATCAGTGCATTCGGGGACCTAGAACAGCCCCAGCATTTT.

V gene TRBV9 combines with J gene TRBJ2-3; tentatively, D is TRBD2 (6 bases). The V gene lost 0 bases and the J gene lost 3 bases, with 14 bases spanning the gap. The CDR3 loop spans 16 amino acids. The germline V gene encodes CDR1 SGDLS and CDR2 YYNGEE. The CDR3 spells CASSVGGGIGTDTQYF. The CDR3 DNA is TGTGCCAGCAGCGTAGGCGGCGGGATTGGGACAGATACGCAGTATTTT. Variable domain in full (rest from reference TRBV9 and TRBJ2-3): DSGVTQTPKHLITATGQRVTLRCSPRSGDLSVYWYQQSLDQGLQFLIQYYNGEERAKGNILERFSAQQFPDLHSELNLSSLELGDSALYFCASSVGGGIGTDTQYFGPGTRLTVL.

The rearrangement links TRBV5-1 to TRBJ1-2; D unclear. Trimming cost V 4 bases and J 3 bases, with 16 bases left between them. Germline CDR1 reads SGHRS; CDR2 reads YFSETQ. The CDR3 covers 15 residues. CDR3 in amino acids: CASSVTEEAYYGYTF. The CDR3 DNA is TGCGCCAGCAGCGTAACTGAAGAGGCCTACTATGGCTACACCTTC.

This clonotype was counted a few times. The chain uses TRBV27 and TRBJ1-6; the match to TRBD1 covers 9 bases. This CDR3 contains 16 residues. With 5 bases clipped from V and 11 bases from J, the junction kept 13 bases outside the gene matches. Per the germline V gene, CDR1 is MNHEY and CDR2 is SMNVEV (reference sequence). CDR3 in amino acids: CASSPFGTGISAPLHF. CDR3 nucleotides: TGTGCCAGCAGTCCCTTTGGGACAGGGATTTCCGCACCCCTCCACTTT.

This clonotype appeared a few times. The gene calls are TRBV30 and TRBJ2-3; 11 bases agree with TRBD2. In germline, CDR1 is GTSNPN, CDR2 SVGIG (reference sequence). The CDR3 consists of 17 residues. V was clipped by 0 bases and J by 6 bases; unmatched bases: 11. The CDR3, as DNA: TGTGCCTGGAGTGTATTGCGGACTAGCGGGTCCCCCGATACGCAGTATTTT. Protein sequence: CAWSVLRTSGSPDTQYF. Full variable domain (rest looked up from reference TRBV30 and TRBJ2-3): SQTIHQWPATLVQPVGSPLSLECTVEGTSNPNLYWYRQAAGRGLQLLFYSVGIGQISSEVPQNLSASRPQDRQFILSSKKLLLSDSGFYLCAWSVLRTSGSPDTQYFGPGTRLTVL.

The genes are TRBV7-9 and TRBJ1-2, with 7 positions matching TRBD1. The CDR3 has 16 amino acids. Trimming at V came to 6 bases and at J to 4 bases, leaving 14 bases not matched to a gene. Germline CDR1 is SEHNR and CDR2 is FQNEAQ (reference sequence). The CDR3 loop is CASRPTTGPLLYGYTF. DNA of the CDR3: TGTGCCAGCAGGCCTACGACAGGGCCACTTCTCTATGGCTACACCTTC.

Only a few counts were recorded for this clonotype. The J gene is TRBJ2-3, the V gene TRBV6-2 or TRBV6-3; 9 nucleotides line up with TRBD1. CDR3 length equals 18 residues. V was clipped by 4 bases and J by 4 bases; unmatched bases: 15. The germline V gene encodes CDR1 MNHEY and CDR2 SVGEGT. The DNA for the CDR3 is TGTGCCAGCAGTTCCTCGAAGGAAGACAGGGGGAACGCAGATACGCAGTATTTT. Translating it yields CASSSSKEDRGNADTQYF.

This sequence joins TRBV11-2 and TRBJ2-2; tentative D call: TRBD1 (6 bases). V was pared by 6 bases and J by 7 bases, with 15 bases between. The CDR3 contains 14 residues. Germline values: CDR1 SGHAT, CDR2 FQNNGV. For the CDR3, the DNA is TGTGCCAGCAGTCCAAGGGTGGACAGCGGGGAGCTGTTTTTT. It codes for CASSPRVDSGELFF.